This T cell receptor beta chain was documented in a study of PD-L1 blockade in urothelial cancer. Overall study context: The researchers analyzed blood 3 weeks (second dose) and 6 weeks after treatment start.

Time point: peripheral blood 6 weeks after treatment start. The assay was immunoSEQ multiplex PCR, and TCRdb's table has in-frame clones only and misses some. Of about 110,000 clones listed, 85% to 95% were seen once; the top ten hold 3.5% to 4.5%. Trimming took 4 bases from V and 7 from J; bases not matched to a gene: 9. The CDR3 length is 16 residues. CDR1 and CDR2 from the germline V gene are SNHLY and FYNNEI. This clonotype was sampled from a man aged 60 to 69 with urothelial cancer. This chain uses TRBV2 with TRBJ2-3, with 12 positions matching TRBD2. Sequencing used PBMCs, obtained around atezolizumab (anti-PD-L1) treatment. DNA of the CDR3: TGTGCCAGCAGTGGGGCTAGCGGGGGGGATATGAATACGCAGTATTTT. Translation: CASSGASGGDMNTQYF.